This TCR beta chain stems from a study of vaccination and CD4 T cells after COVID-19. Oncomine TCR Beta short-read sequencing was applied to DNA from cultured CD4+ T cells. TCRdb recomputed calls from the PCR reads with MiXCR, one row per CDR3 protein. Of thousands of distinct CDR3 sequences listed, around half are singletons. A remark on this clonotype: As yet, its antigen is unknown.

Treatment of the sample: roughly ten-day PBMC culture with coronavirus spike peptide pools or control peptides (ViraFEST assay). Collection of the unexposed donor's CD4+ T cells took place before the COVID-19 pandemic (2011-2018). Whole-study findings and limits: Among convalescent patients, a median around 86% of reactive clones emerged only after vaccination. Rising from about 20 to 38, the median of SARS-CoV-2-reactive clonotypes did not change significantly.

After removal of 3 bases from V and 3 bases from J, the junction contained 4 bases not matched to a gene. The CDR3 has 14 amino acids. The sample was CD4+ T cells from blood, cultured in vitro. This receptor was taken from a human donor in good health. This chain joins TRBV12-3 or TRBV12-4 and TRBJ1-1; 7 bases are a match to TRBD1. The CDR3 DNA reads TGTGCCAGCAGTTTGACAGGGTCGGACACTGAAGCTTTCTTT. Amino acid sequence: CASSLTGSDTEAFF.